This TCR beta chain appears in the sequencing data of a study of CXCR3-negative and CXCR3-positive naive CD8 T cells. Through 5' RACE with UMI labels, the TRB cDNA libraries were prepared. TCRdb re-called the 5' RACE reads and shows each CDR3 protein once, DNA omitted. This table holds tens of thousands of distinct CDR3 sequences. The CDR3 runs to 12 residues. The germline V gene encodes CDR1 LNHNV and CDR2 YYDKDF (reference sequence). Sorts performed in triplicate captured hundreds of thousands of cells each from every CD8+ T cell subset. The chain joins TRBV15 to TRBJ1-1. The source is a human donor in good health. Some clones in this sample may be carry-over from other donors' samples. Sequencing was done on a sample of memory CD8+ T cells from blood. This CDR3 is CATSEENTEAFF. Complete variable domain (other parts from reference TRBV15 and TRBJ1-1): DAMVIQNPRYQVTQFGKPVTLSCSQTLNHNVMYWYQQKSSQAPKLLFHYYDKDFNNEADTPDNFQSRRPNTSFCFLDIRSPGLGDTAMYLCATSEENTEAFFGQGTRLTVV.